This T cell receptor (beta chain) was retrieved from a study of CD8 T cells in Susac syndrome. V lost 3 bases, J lost 7 bases, and 18 bases lay in between. Germline CDR1 is LGHDT and CDR2 is YNNKEL (reference sequence). CDR3 length equals 15 residues. With random hexamers, reverse transcription was performed on roughly 0.5 to 1 ug of RNA. TCRdb ran MiXCR on the immunoSEQ multiplex PCR reads and lists one entry per CDR3 protein. The table has under 200,000 distinct CDR3 sequences, 90% to 95% seen once. This clonotype originated in a human donor in good health. The gene calls are TRBV3-1 and TRBJ1-1, with D possibly being TRBD1 (6 bases). Material for sequencing was CD4+ T cells from PBMCs. Here the CDR3 DNA reads TGTGCCAGCAGCCATCAGGACACCGGAGGGGGTGAAGCTTTCTTT. Translation: CASSHQDTGGGEAFF.